These 8 T cell receptor beta chains originate from one sample sequenced in a study of T cell responses to AZD1222 COVID-19 vaccine. The method was immunoSEQ multiplex PCR; TCRdb's version includes in-frame clones alone and lacks a portion of them. The sample records around 140,000 clones, 92% being singletons. Sequencing was performed on peripheral blood, taken on day 0 of AZD1222 vaccination. The receptors were gathered from an adult in good health.

The rearrangement uses TRBV19 and TRBJ1-2; D not certain. Germline assignment: CDR1 LNHDA and CDR2 SQIVND (reference sequence). This CDR3 is built from 14 residues. Trimming stripped 8 bases from V and 3 bases from J, with 16 bases between. The CDR3 DNA sequence: TGTGCCAGTCGCCCGCGCACCTCGGACTATGGCTACACCTTC. Translated: CASRPRTSDYGYTF.

The chain uses TRBV19 and TRBJ1-2; D is undetermined. This CDR3 region has 15 residues. Germline values: CDR1 LNHDA, CDR2 SQIVND (reference sequence). Trimming cost V 6 bases and J 0 bases, with 14 bases left between them. This CDR3 is CASRGQNKSNYGYTF. CDR3 sequence (DNA): TGTGCCAGTAGGGGCCAAAACAAATCTAACTATGGCTACACCTTC.

J is TRBJ1-1 and V is TRBV7-6; D not certain. With 5 bases removed from V and 6 bases from J, the gap between germline ends came to 16 bases. Germline V lookup: CDR1 SGHVS, CDR2 FNYEAQ. The CDR3 is 14 residues long. The CDR3 DNA reads TGTGCCAGCAGCCAACTACAAAACGGGGCTGAAGCTTTCTTT. Encoded protein: CASSQLQNGAEAFF.

This chain uses TRBV18 with TRBJ2-7, with 12 bases aligning to TRBD2. Germline trimming cut 3 bases from V and 6 bases from J; bases unmatched to any gene: 9. The CDR3 totals 16 residues. Germline V gene sequence: CDR1 KGHSH, CDR2 LQKENI. This CDR3 is CASSPLTSGSFSEQYF. The CDR3 DNA reads as TGTGCCAGCTCACCGCTGACTAGCGGGAGTTTTTCCGAGCAGTACTTC.

J is TRBJ1-4 and V is TRBV6-5; perhaps TRBD1 as D (6 bases). Germline V gene sequence: CDR1 MNHEY, CDR2 SVGAGI. Trimming shortened V by 8 bases and J by 5 bases, and 15 bases separated the two germline ends. CDR3 length equals 14 residues. The CDR3 spells CASHLGGRNEKLFF. CDR3 DNA sequence: TGTGCCAGCCACCTCGGGGGCCGAAATGAAAAACTGTTTTTT.

The chain joins TRBV11-2 to TRBJ2-2, with D perhaps matching TRBD1 (6 bases). The CDR3 spans 14 residues. V was clipped by 4 bases and J by 1 base, with 7 bases between them. CDR1 is SGHAT and CDR2 is FQNNGV in the germline V gene. This chain's CDR3 is CASSSQGNTGELFF. CDR3 nucleotide sequence: TGTGCCAGCAGCTCACAGGGGAACACCGGGGAGCTGTTTTTT.

For this clone: One junction end does not reproduce the germline sequence, and a read error may be involved. The sample holds other DNA sequences that translate to the same CDR3. V and J are TRBV7-7 and TRBJ2-1; D might be TRBD2 (5 bases). The CDR3 loop spans 15 amino acids. Germline loops: CDR1 SSHAT, CDR2 FNYEAQ (reference sequence). The CDR3 nucleotides read TGTGCTAGCAGCTTAAGCGGCGGCTCCTACAATGAGCAGTTCTTC. It is translated as CASSLSGGSYNEQFF.

The V call is TRBV7-9, the J call TRBJ1-1; 8 bases are shared with TRBD1. The CDR3 covers 14 residues. Germline V CDR1 and CDR2: SEHNR, FQNEAQ (reference sequence). The J segment lost 5 bases and the V segment lost 1 base, leaving 3 bases of the junction unmatched. The CDR3, as DNA: TGTGCCAGCAGCTTAGGACAGGGGAAGACTGAAGCTTTCTTT. This encodes CASSLGQGKTEAFF.